Following are 20 T cell receptor beta chains from one sample sequenced in a study of STAT5B mutations in CD4+ large granular lymphocyte leukemia. Using immunoSEQ multiplex PCR, the repertoire was profiled, and TCRdb retains in-frame clones only, with some absent. The top ten clones hold approximately 30% of a sample with about 21,000 clones, 70% of them seen once. Source material: CD4+ T cells from blood buffy coats. These receptors were collected from a human donor in good health.

The chain uses TRBV5-4 and TRBJ1-2, with no clear D. Trimming cost V 9 bases and J 2 bases, with 14 bases left between them. CDR3 size: 13 residues. Germline CDR1 and CDR2: SGHNT and YYREEE (reference sequence). The chain's CDR3 is CATRLTENYGYTF. The CDR3 bases are TGTGCCACCCGCCTAACAGAAAACTATGGCTACACCTTC.

The genes are TRBV18 and TRBJ2-7; D possibly corresponds to TRBD2 (5 bases). Per the germline V gene, CDR1 is KGHSH and CDR2 is LQKENI. Trimming removed 0 bases at V and 6 bases at J, with 9 bases between. This CDR3 has 13 amino acids. The CDR3 reads CASSPPGRAEQYF. The DNA for the CDR3 is TGTGCCAGCTCACCACCAGGGCGGGCCGAGCAGTACTTC.

The chain joins TRBV4-1 to TRBJ2-7; perhaps TRBD1 as D (6 bases). Trimming took 3 bases from V and 2 from J, leaving 11 bases between them. The CDR3 has 14 amino acids. Germline V gene lookup returns CDR1 MGHRA and CDR2 YSYEKL. The CDR3 DNA sequence: TGCGCCAGCAGCCATCCCGACAGGACCTACGAGCAGTACTTC. Translated: CASSHPDRTYEQYF.

The chain employs TRBV5-6 and TRBJ1-2; the match to TRBD1 covers 11 bases. From germline, CDR1 is SGHDT and CDR2 YYEEEE. V shed 5 bases and J 4 bases; nucleotides not matched to a gene: 19. The CDR3 loop spans 19 amino acids. CDR3 in DNA: TGTGCCAGCAGGGACGCGCCCCGGACAGGGGGCGCCCCTCTCTATGGCTACACCTTC. This encodes CASRDAPRTGGAPLYGYTF.

The chain combines TRBV18 with TRBJ2-2; D is uncertain. Trimming stripped 0 bases from V and 1 base from J, with 0 bases between. CDR3 length: 13 residues. Germline lookup yields CDR1 KGHSH and CDR2 LQKENI. CDR3 in amino acids: CASSPPNTGELFF. The CDR3 region has the DNA TGTGCCAGCTCACCACCGAACACCGGGGAGCTGTTTTTT.

The rearrangement uses TRBV7-2 and TRBJ1-1; no reliable D call. The length of the CDR3 is 11 residues. The V gene's germline CDR1 is SGHTA and CDR2 FQGNSA. The V end lost 6 bases, the J end lost 6 bases, and 8 bases lay between the germline ends. The CDR3, as DNA: TGTGCCAGCAGAACTGGGTCTGAAGCTTTCTTT. Protein product: CASRTGSEAFF.

The CDR3 DNA is TGTGCCATCAATGGACAGGGGGCGCGGGGCGGGGAGCTGTTTTTT. This encodes CAINGQGARGGELFF. The chain joins TRBV10-3 to TRBJ2-2; 11 nucleotides align to TRBD1. This CDR3 comprises 15 residues. Unmatched junction bases numbered 8, after V lost 7 bases and J lost 7 bases. Germline V CDR1 and CDR2: ENHRY, SYGVKD.

This clone was seen more than once but under ten times. The rearrangement joins TRBV7-8 to TRBJ1-2; 9 positions match TRBD1. V was clipped by 5 bases and J by 6 bases; unmatched bases: 7. This CDR3 spans 14 amino acids. The germline V gene has CDR1 SGHVS and CDR2 FQNEAQ. The CDR3 coding sequence is TGTGCCAGCAGCCAATGGGACAGGGAGGATGGCTACACCTTC. Protein: CASSQWDREDGYTF.

This clone was seen only a few times. The chain couples TRBV19 to TRBJ1-1, with D possibly TRBD1 on 5 matching bases. The CDR3 extends over 13 amino acids. Trimming removed 7 bases from V and 7 bases from J, with 16 bases in between. Germline-derived CDR1 and CDR2 are LNHDA and SQIVND (reference sequence). The CDR3 DNA sequence: TGTGCCAGTACCCCCGGGTGGGGCAGTGAAGCTTTCTTT. This codes for CASTPGWGSEAFF.

The rearrangement joins TRBV12-5 to TRBJ2-1; 12 nucleotides match TRBD2. Germline V lookup: CDR1 LGHNT, CDR2 FRNRAP. This CDR3 is 20 amino acids long. The trim removed 3 bases at V and 2 bases at J, leaving 14 bases unmatched. The CDR3 DNA is TGTGCTAGTGGTTTCTCCAGACTAGCGGGAGTGGAAGAGACCTACAATGAGCAGTTCTTC. Translation gives CASGFSRLAGVEETYNEQFF.

The chain couples TRBV6-1 to TRBJ2-1; the D is unclear. This CDR3 is built from 13 residues. CDR1 is MNHNS and CDR2 is SASEGT in the germline V gene. The ends were cut back, 4 bases at V and 6 bases at J, with 10 bases in the middle. The chain's CDR3 is CASSGGLSNEQFF. CDR3 bases: TGTGCCAGCAGTGGCGGATTATCCAATGAGCAGTTCTTC.

This sequence joins TRBV5-1 and TRBJ2-6; either TRBD1 or TRBD2 may supply D (5 bases each). The V end was cut by 3 bases, the J end by 0 bases, with 19 bases between. CDR1 SGHRS and CDR2 YFSETQ come from the germline V gene. This CDR3 has 19 residues. This CDR3 is CASSSRVAGASSGANVLTF. The CDR3 region has the DNA TGCGCCAGCAGCTCCCGAGTGGCCGGGGCGAGCTCTGGGGCCAACGTCCTGACTTTC.

This clone was counted only a few times. The chain links TRBV6-1 to TRBJ2-7, with unresolved D. The CDR3 consists of 15 residues. V gave up 6 bases and J gave up 0 bases, with 15 bases separating them. From germline, CDR1 is MNHNS and CDR2 SASEGT. The CDR3 here is CASRSEPLSSYEQYF. CDR3 nucleotides: TGTGCCAGCAGATCGGAACCCCTCAGCTCCTACGAGCAGTACTTC.

This clone was seen just once. The gene calls are TRBV18 and TRBJ2-5, with 7 bases lining up with TRBD2. The CDR3 length is 14 residues. Trimming took 6 bases from V and 1 from J; bases not matched to a gene: 5. Germline-derived CDR1 and CDR2 are KGHSH and LQKENI. In DNA, the CDR3 is TGTGCCAGCTCCCAAGAGCGGGGCCAAGAGACCCAGTACTTC. Translated, it gives CASSQERGQETQYF.

The table lists this clone with a count of one. The chain couples TRBV2 to TRBJ2-7; no definite D call. V lost 5 bases and J lost 1, with 6 bases in between. Germline CDR1 reads SNHLY; CDR2 reads FYNNEI. The CDR3 totals 12 residues. CDR3 residues: CASSLQSYEQYF. CDR3 coding DNA: TGTGCCAGCAGTCTACAGTCCTACGAGCAGTACTTC.

J is TRBJ1-2 and V is TRBV4-3; no reliable D call. V lost 0 bases and J 8 bases, leaving 10 bases between the germline ends. CDR3 size: 13 residues. The germline V gene has CDR1 LGHNA and CDR2 YSLEER. CDR3 nucleotide sequence: TGCGCCAGCAGCCAAGAGGTCTCACTAGGCTACACCTTC. It yields the protein CASSQEVSLGYTF.

A remark on this clone: The junction departs from the called germline gene at one end, perhaps through a read error. J is TRBJ2-7 and V is TRBV7-2, with TRBD1 as a possible D gene (5 bases). The CDR3 covers 15 residues. Germline CDR1 reads SGHTA; CDR2 reads FQGNSA. The CDR3 sequence: CASSLAQGFSYEQYF. The CDR3 coding sequence is TGTGCCAGCAGTTTAGCCCAGGGATTCTCCTACGAGCAGTACTTC.

The chain links TRBV5-1 to TRBJ2-7; the D gene is possibly TRBD1 (5 bases). The CDR3 runs to 13 residues. The germline V gene encodes CDR1 SGHRS and CDR2 YFSETQ. V was trimmed by 0 bases and J by 1 base, leaving 5 bases between them. The CDR3 coding sequence is TGCGCCAGCAGCTTGGGACAGTCCTACGAGCAGTACTTC. The encoded protein is CASSLGQSYEQYF.

V and J are TRBV21-1 and TRBJ2-5; the table's D gene call, TRBD2, was not cross checked with the DNA. The J call is doubtful: the DNA matches TRBJ2-7 better. TRBV21-1 counts as a pseudogene. This CDR3 is 11 amino acids long. The CDR3 nucleotides read TGTGCCAGCAGCGACTTCTACGAGCAGTACTTC. Encoded protein: CASSDFYEQYF.

Here the CDR3 DNA reads TGTGCCAGCAGTGAATCGAGGGCCCACTACAATGAGCAGTTCTTC. It encodes CASSESRAHYNEQFF. The chain couples TRBV25-1 to TRBJ2-1; tentatively, D is TRBD2 (5 bases). CDR1 MGHDK and CDR2 SYGVNS come from the germline V gene. The germline V and J ends were trimmed by 1 base and 3 bases, with 10 bases remaining between them. The CDR3 sequence is 15 residues long.